This T cell receptor (beta chain) was recorded in a study of blood T cell repertoires in COVID-19. Overall study: The study drew acute and convalescent COVID-19 samples from the United States, Italy and Spain. In each case, the material was cDNA or gDNA derived from T cells, B-cell-depleted T cells, or PBMCs.

Trimming took off 4 bases at V and 6 bases at J, with 18 bases between the two ends. This CDR3 is 16 amino acids long. Germline V gene sequence: CDR1 SNHLY, CDR2 FYNNEI. The table came from immunoSEQ multiplex PCR; TCRdb's copy has only in-frame clones and leaves some out. The table includes about 220,000 clones, over 60% detected once. The TCR was taken from a woman aged 70-85 years with acute or convalescent COVID-19. This chain links TRBV2 with TRBJ2-2, with D possibly TRBD2 on 6 matching bases. The material sequenced was peripheral blood. The chain's CDR3 is CASSVQPGGRAGELFF. CDR3 bases: TGTGCCAGCAGTGTCCAGCCCGGGGGACGGGCCGGGGAGCTGTTTTTT.